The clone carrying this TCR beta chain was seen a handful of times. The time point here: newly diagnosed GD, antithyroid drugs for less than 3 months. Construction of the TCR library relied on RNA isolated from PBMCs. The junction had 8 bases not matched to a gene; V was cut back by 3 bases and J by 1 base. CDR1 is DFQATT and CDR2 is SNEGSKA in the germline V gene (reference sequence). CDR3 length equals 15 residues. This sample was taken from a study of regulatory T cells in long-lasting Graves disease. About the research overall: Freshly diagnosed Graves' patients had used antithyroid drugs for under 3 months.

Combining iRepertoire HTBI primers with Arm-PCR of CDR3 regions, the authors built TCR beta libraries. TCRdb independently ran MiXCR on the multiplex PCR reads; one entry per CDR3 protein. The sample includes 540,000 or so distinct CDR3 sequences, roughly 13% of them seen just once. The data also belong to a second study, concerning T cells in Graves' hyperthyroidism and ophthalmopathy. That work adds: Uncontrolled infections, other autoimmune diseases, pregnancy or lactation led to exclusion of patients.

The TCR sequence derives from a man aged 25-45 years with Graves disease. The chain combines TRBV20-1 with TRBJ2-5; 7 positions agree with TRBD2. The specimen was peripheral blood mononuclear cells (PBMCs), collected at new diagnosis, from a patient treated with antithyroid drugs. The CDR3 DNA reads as TGCAGTGCTAGCCCTACTTCTAGCGGCCAAGAGACCCAGTACTTC. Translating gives CSASPTSSGQETQYF.